The text below deals with one TCR beta chain. Random hexamers were used to reverse transcribe 0.5 to 1 ug of RNA. A multiplex approach, immunoSEQ multiplex PCR, amplified TCR beta CDR3 across 54 Vbeta and 13 Jbeta. TCRdb processed the immunoSEQ multiplex PCR reads anew with MiXCR; each CDR3 protein has one entry. The data contain 200,000 to 300,000 distinct CDR3 sequences, around 93% of them singletons. The CDR3 extends over 14 amino acids. The V end was cut by 3 bases, the J end by 2 bases, with 11 bases between. The germline V gene has CDR1 SQVTM and CDR2 ANQGSEA. This sample stems from a study of CD8 T cells in Susac syndrome.

This clonotype was obtained from a human donor with multiple sclerosis. The specimen was CD4+ T cells from PBMCs. This rearrangement joins TRBV29-1 to TRBJ2-1, with D unclear. CDR3: CSVDPRGAYNEQFF. CDR3 coding DNA: TGCAGCGTTGATCCGCGCGGAGCCTACAATGAGCAGTTCTTC.